These T cell receptor beta chains were read from a single sample in a study of cytomegalovirus exposure and HLA in healthy donors. Produced via immunoSEQ multiplex PCR; TCRdb's table is partial and in-frame only. The table has 150,000 or so clones, roughly 80% seen once. Sequenced: PBMCs. These receptors came from a woman aged 18-35 years in good health and CMV-seronegative. The CDR3 runs from the conserved cysteine through the conserved F or W. The D gene is left open where the match is weak. The size entry is marked missing in some rows and otherwise reads once, few, many or a size class.

- TRBJ2-1 - TRBV14 TGTGCCAGCAGCCAGGGGAACAGGGTCCTCTACAATGAGCAGTTCTTC CASSQGNRVLYNEQFF
- TRBJ2-2 TRBD2 TRBV7-6 TGTGCCAGCAGCTTAGGGTGGACTAGCGGGTCCCGAGCCGGGGAGCTGTTTTTT CASSLGWTSGSRAGELFF
- TRBJ2-4 TRBD1 TRBV6-6 TGTGCCAGCAGCAGGGGACAGGTGCTAGCCAAAAACATTCAGTACTTC CASSRGQVLAKNIQYF
few TRBJ2-1 - TRBV6-1 TGTGCCAGCGCGCAGGGTACCTACAATGAGCAGTTCTTC CASAQGTYNEQFF
- TRBJ2-2 - TRBV30 TGTGCCTGGAGTGTGGCCGGGAGAAGGGCCGGGGAGCTGTTTTTT CAWSVAGRRAGELFF
- TRBJ1-4 TRBD1 TRBV5-1 TGCGCCAGCAGCTTGCTCGCCGGGACAGCAACTGAAAAACTGTTTTTT CASSLLAGTATEKLFF
- TRBJ2-3 - TRBV30 TGTGCCTGGAGTCAAAGCACAGATACGCAGTATTTT CAWSQSTDTQYF
- TRBJ1-3 - TRBV27 TGTGCCAGCGGACTGACTGGTGGAAACACCATATATTTT CASGLTGGNTIYF
- TRBJ2-7 TRBD2 TRBV4-2 TGTGCCAGCAGCCAAGCTGCGGCAGCGGGAGGGTCCTACGAGCAGTACTTC CASSQAAAAGGSYEQYF
- TRBJ1-2 TRBD1 TRBV28 TGTGCCAGCAGTTTTACCGGGACAGCATACTATGGCTACACCTTC CASSFTGTAYYGYTF
- TRBJ2-1 - TRBV27 TGTGCCAGCAGGCGAACGGGACTCAATGAGCAGTTCTTC CASRRTGLNEQFF
few TRBJ1-2 - TRBV23-1 TGCGCCAGCAGTCAATCTCCGGGAGGCTACACCTTC CASSQSPGGYTF
- TRBJ1-5 - TRBV6-1 TGTGCCAGCAGTGAACGCCTCGGACAGAACAATCAGCCCCAGCATTTT CASSERLGQNNQPQHF
- TRBJ2-5 - TRBV5-1 TGCGCCAGCAGCTCGACAGGGTGGGGGGCAGAGACCCAGTACTTC CASSSTGWGAETQYF
- TRBJ2-3 TRBD2 TRBV11-3 TGTGCCAGCAGCCCTAGCGGGAGGCTAGGTACGCAGTATTTT CASSPSGRLGTQYF
- TRBJ1-2 - TRBV27 TGTGCCAGCAGGTTCGGGCAGGGATACGGCTACACCTTC CASRFGQGYGYTF
- TRBJ1-1 TRBD1 TRBV5-1 TGCGCCAGCAGCCCGCCGGACAGGGGAACTGAAGCTTTCTTT CASSPPDRGTEAFF
few TRBJ2-7 TRBD1 TRBV5-5 TGTGCCAGCAGCTTGGGACAGGGGCTCGACGAGCAGTACTTC CASSLGQGLDEQYF
- TRBJ2-7 - TRBV11-3 TGTGCCAGCAGCCGGGGAGGGGGCTCCTACGAGCAGTACTTC CASSRGGGSYEQYF
- TRBJ2-2 TRBD1 TRBV10-3 TGTGCCACTCGGACAGGGTCGAACACCGGGGAGCTGTTTTTT CATRTGSNTGELFF
- TRBJ2-2 TRBD1 TRBV7-3 TGTGCCAGCAGCCCCTTCGGGACAGGAGGTCAGAGGGCCGGGGAGCTGTTTTTT CASSPFGTGGQRAGELFF
- TRBJ1-3 TRBD1 TRBV27 TGTGCCAGCAGCCCGGGACAGGCCTGGGGTGGAAACACCATATATTTT CASSPGQAWGGNTIYF
- TRBJ1-4 - TRBV10-3 TGTGCCATCAGTGCGGGGGGGCTAACGGCGGCTAATGAAAAACTGTTTTTT CAISAGGLTAANEKLFF
- TRBJ2-1 - TRBV25-1 TGTGCCAGCAGTGGTGACTGGATGAGCTCCTACAATGAGCAGTTCTTC CASSGDWMSSYNEQFF
few TRBJ2-1 TRBD2 TRBV18 TGTGCCAGCTCACCGACTAGCGGGAAGTACAATGAGCAGTTCTTC CASSPTSGKYNEQFF
- TRBJ1-5 - TRBV1 TGCACCAGCACCCTTGAGGCCGAGCGAAAGGGACAGCATAGCAATCAGCCCCAGCATTTT CTSTLEAERKGQHSNQPQHF
once TRBJ2-5 - TRBV27 TGTGCCAGCAGTTTAACGGCCGCCCCCTTACTATGTTACTTC CASSLTAAPLLCYF
- TRBJ2-1 TRBD1 TRBV7-9 TGTGCCAGCAGCCGAGGGACAGGGAACCCTCTGGCGTTCTTC CASSRGTGNPLAFF
- TRBJ2-2 TRBD1 TRBV7-9 TGTGCCAGCAGCTCACCGACAGGGCACGGGGAGCTGTTTTTT CASSSPTGHGELFF
few TRBJ1-5 - TRBV21-1 TGTGCCAGCAGCACTCGACAGGGAAAAAATCAGCCCCAGCATTTT CASSTRQGKNQPQHF
- TRBJ1-2 - TRBV5-6 TGTGCCAGCAGCTTGCCCAGGGTGGCTTATAACTATGGCTACACCTTC CASSLPRVAYNYGYTF
- TRBJ1-2 - TRBV14 TGTGCCAGCAGCCAACAGGTTAACTATGGCTACACCTTC CASSQQVNYGYTF
- TRBJ1-2 TRBD1 TRBV4-1 TGCGCCAGCAGCTCACAGGGGCTCTATGGCTACACCTTC CASSSQGLYGYTF
- TRBJ2-5 - TRBV10-3 TGTGCCATCAGTGAGTCGAATGGGGGGCAGTACTTC CAISESNGGQYF
- TRBJ2-3 TRBD2 TRBV5-6 TGTGCCAGCAGCAGGGGACTAGCGGTAGATACGCAGTATTTT CASSRGLAVDTQYF
many TRBJ1-4 - TRBV5-5 TGTGCCAGCAGCTTCGGTGAAAAACTGTTTTTT CASSFGEKLFF
- TRBJ2-4 - TRBV2 TGTGCCAGCAGTCCAGGGCCCACAGGGCGTGAAAACATTCAGTACTTC CASSPGPTGRENIQYF
- TRBJ1-1 - TRBV6-4 TGTGCCAGCAGCCTACAGGAGAACACTGAAGCTTTCTTT CASSLQENTEAFF
- TRBJ1-2 - TRBV9 TGTGCCAGCAGCGGGCAGGGTGGCTATGGCTACACCTTC CASSGQGGYGYTF
- TRBJ1-5 - TRBV6-1 TGTGCCAGCATCCGGGTATTGGGACTTAATCAGCCCCAGCATTTT CASIRVLGLNQPQHF
- TRBJ2-7 TRBD1 TRBV6-5 TGTGCCAGCAGTTTGTCAGGGGGCTTTTACGAGCAGTACTTC CASSLSGGFYEQYF
- TRBJ2-7 - TRBV2 TGTGCCAGCAGTGAGTTTAGAACCACGTACGAGCAGTACTTC CASSEFRTTYEQYF
few TRBJ2-7 TRBD2 TRBV18 TGTGCCAGCTCTTCGGGGGAGGGAGGCGAGCAGTACTTC CASSSGEGGEQYF
- TRBJ1-1 - TRBV5-1 TGCGCCAGCAGCTTTACAGTCAGGGCTGAAGCTTTCTTT CASSFTVRAEAFF
- TRBJ2-1 TRBD2 TRBV5-4 TGTGCCAGCAGCTCTATAGCGGGAGGGGTTAATGAGCAGTTCTTC CASSSIAGGVNEQFF
- TRBJ1-5 TRBD1 TRBV5-1 TGCGCCAGCAGCTGGACAGGGGGAGATCAGCCCCAGCATTTT CASSWTGGDQPQHF
- TRBJ2-1 - TRBV27 TGTGCCAGCAGTTTTTTAAGCAGCCGTATCTTCGGAGGGCCGTATGAGCAGTTCTTC CASSFLSSRIFGGPYEQFF